The clone carrying this TCR beta chain occurred many times. Its specificity is unknown. These data originate in a study of breast tumors, draining lymph nodes, adjacent tissues. Notes on the study in general: Compared with lymph nodes, tumors were less diverse; compared with nontumor tissue, more.

V shed 1 base and J 3 bases; nucleotides not matched to a gene: 13. The CDR3 sequence is 19 residues long. Germline V CDR1 and CDR2: SGHNT, YENEEA. Via MiXCR, TCRdb re-called the multiplex PCR reads, giving one row per CDR3 protein. The data show more than 100,000 distinct CDR3 sequences, about a fifth seen once. Samples came from axillary lymph nodes draining the breast cancer. The gene calls are TRBV11-3 and TRBJ2-1; 9 bases match TRBD2. The clonotype originates from a female donor with breast cancer. Some clones in this sample may be carry-over from other donors' samples. Sequences were obtained from axillary lymph node tissue. CDR3 protein: CASSLAQASSGTIYNEQFF. DNA for the CDR3: TGTGCCAGCAGCTTAGCTCAGGCATCTAGCGGGACTATCTACAATGAGCAGTTCTTC.